This T cell receptor beta chain was captured by sequencing in a study of OX40 agonist ivuxolimab in advanced cancers. TCRdb's copy holds only in-frame clones and misses some; the assay was immunoSEQ multiplex PCR. Of roughly 56,000 clones in the sample, about 84% were seen once. Germline V lookup: CDR1 MDHEN, CDR2 SYDVKM. Trimming took off 4 bases at V and 5 bases at J, with 11 bases between the two ends. CDR3 length equals 13 residues. The V gene is TRBV28, the J gene TRBJ1-2; D might be TRBD1 (5 bases). The sample in question was CD4+ or CD8+ T cells sorted from blood, obtained in a trial of the OX40 agonist ivuxolimab. This receptor was identified in an adult with an advanced solid tumor such as melanoma, head and neck, liver or kidney cancer. CDR3 in amino acids: CASSSDTGYGYTF. CDR3 coding DNA: TGTGCCAGCAGTTCGGACACCGGATATGGCTACACCTTC.